This TCR beta chain was recorded in a study of T cells after yellow fever vaccination. This clonotype appeared many times. V lost 5 bases and J lost 4, with 14 bases in between. The CDR3 consists of 14 residues. TCR cDNA was made by 5'RACE template switching, adding a universal primer site and UMIs. A single record per CDR3 protein comes from TCRdb applying MiXCR to the 5' RACE reads. In the table there are just under 600,000 distinct CDR3 sequences, roughly 13% of which are singletons. This sequence joins TRBV12-3 or TRBV12-4 and TRBJ1-1, with D unclear. The sequence derives from a man aged 25 to 40 who received the YFV17D yellow fever vaccine. This material consisted of PBMCs, taken on the day of the yellow fever booster vaccination. CDR3 protein: CASSRPEPVTEAFF. CDR3 sequence (DNA): TGTGCCAGCAGTAGGCCAGAGCCAGTCACTGAAGCTTTCTTT.